One sample yielded the 29 T cell receptor delta chains listed below, sequenced in a study of gamma-delta chains in newborns, infants, children. TCRdb fed the reads to CATT. Among some 10,000 delta-chain clones listed, around 8.2% were seen once. The sequencing sample was made of blood. Source of these receptors: a child who was a newborn, infant or young child, either healthy, febrile or measles-vaccinated (not recorded which).

The CDR3 protein is CACDTAGRSSWDTRQMFF. As DNA, the CDR3 is TGTGCCTGTGACACCGCGGGGAGGAGCTCCTGGGACACCCGACAGATGTTTTTC. The gene calls are TRDV2 and TRDJ3; maybe TRDD3 (5 bases). This CDR3 has 18 residues. V lost 0 bases and J lost 0, with 11 bases in between. Germline CDR1 is GEAIGNYY and CDR2 is EKD.

This clone was counted a few times. This may arise from a read error, as a much more abundant clone is one base away. This specimen includes other DNA sequences encoding the same CDR3. The chain recombines TRDV2 with TRDJ3; D may be TRDD3 (6 bases). The CDR3 consists of 18 residues. The V gene's germline CDR1 is GEAIGNYY and CDR2 EKD. Trimming pared 1 base from V and 0 bases from J, leaving 12 bases between. The DNA for the CDR3 is TGTGCCTGTGACACTGGGGGTTACAGCTCCTGGGACACCCGACAGATGTTTTTC. Its protein is CACDTGGYSSWDTRQMFF.

This clone has more than one count but fewer than ten. The chain links TRDV2 to TRDJ1, with 12 bases aligning to TRDD3. V was clipped by 4 bases and J by 3 bases; unmatched bases: 14. The CDR3 contains 18 residues. Germline CDR1 reads GEAIGNYY; CDR2 reads EKD. The chain's CDR3 is CACDPTTAGGYAADKLIF. For the CDR3, the DNA is TGTGCCTGTGATCCTACTACCGCTGGGGGATACGCGGCCGATAAACTCATCTTT.

The table lists this clone with a few counts. A read error may account for a junction end that differs from germline. This chain joins TRDV1 and TRDJ1; TRDD3 matches at 11 bases. Germline CDR1 is TSWWSYY and CDR2 is QGS. There are 17 residues in the CDR3. The CDR3 reads CALGGPGGGYAADKLIF. Written as DNA, the CDR3 is TGTGCTCTTGGGGGGCCCGGTGGGGGATACGCGGCCGACAAACTCATCTTT.

In the case of this clone: This may be a read error: a much more frequent sequence differs by one nucleotide. Other DNA sequences in this sample translate to the same CDR3. The chain links TRDV2 to TRDJ1, with TRDD3 matching over 8 bases. Germline values: CDR1 GEAIGNYY, CDR2 EKD. There are 14 residues in the CDR3. Losses at the gene ends were 2 bases for V and 2 bases for J; bases not matched to a gene: 3. CDR3 loop: CACDILGATDKLIF. As DNA, the CDR3 is TGTGCCTGTGACATACTGGGGGCTACCGATAAACTCATCTTT.

Only a few counts were recorded for this clone. This rearrangement joins TRDV2 to TRDJ3, with 9 bases lining up with TRDD3. J lost 0 bases, V lost 4 bases, and 12 bases had no gene match. Germline-derived CDR1 and CDR2 are GEAIGNYY and EKD. There are 20 residues in the CDR3. In nucleotides, the CDR3 is TGTGCCTGTGAGGGCCTGGGGGATTCCCGAAACTCCTGGGACACCCGACAGATGTTTTTC. Translating it yields CACEGLGDSRNSWDTRQMFF.

V gene TRDV1 combines with J gene TRDJ1, with D unclear. Germline CDR1 TSWWSYY, CDR2 QGS. Deletions cut 1 base from V and 0 bases from J, with 12 bases between. The CDR3 sequence is 16 residues long. CDR3 protein: CALGEQPGAHTDKLIF. DNA of the CDR3: TGTGCTCTTGGGGAACAACCCGGGGCCCACACCGATAAACTCATCTTT.

Points on this clone: This DNA translates differently at residue 18 from the TCRdb protein, which is that of a much larger clone; a read error is likely, and the protein shown is the DNA's own translation. This chain links TRDV2 with TRDJ1; perhaps TRDD3 as D (5 bases). The germline V gene encodes CDR1 GEAIGNYY and CDR2 EKD. The CDR3 spans 19 residues. CDR3 protein: CACDSLVLIGGGPTDKLTF. The CDR3 DNA reads as TGTGCCTGTGACAGTCTAGTTTTGATTGGAGGGGGCCCCACCGATAAACTCACCTTT.

In regard to this clone: The germline gene is not matched at one end of the junction; a read error may be the cause. This sample includes further DNA sequences coding for the same CDR3. J is TRDJ3 and V is TRDV2, with a possible D match to TRDD3 (5 bases). Germline CDR1 is GEAIGNYY and CDR2 is EKD. CDR3 length equals 18 residues. The CDR3 spells CACDTVGTGSWDTRQMFF. In nucleotides, the CDR3 is TGCGCCTGTGACACCGTGGGGACCGGCTCCTGGGACACCCGACAGATGTTTTTC.

This clone turned up a few times. The listed TCRdb protein conflicts with the DNA translation at residue 14, and the protein shown is translated directly from the DNA. The rearrangement uses TRDV2 and TRDJ3; 8 positions match TRDD3. The CDR3 totals 19 residues. Germline V lookup: CDR1 GEAIGNYY, CDR2 EKD. CDR3 sequence (DNA): TGTGCCTGTGACACCGTACTGGGGGTCAGCTCCTGGGACGCCCGACAGATGTTTTTC. It specifies CACDTVLGVSSWDARQMFF.

The chain is built from TRDV2 and TRDJ3; 8 positions agree with TRDD3. The CDR3 extends over 18 amino acids. The trim removed 0 bases at V and 0 bases at J, leaving 3 bases unmatched. From germline, CDR1 is GEAIGNYY and CDR2 EKD. The CDR3 DNA reads TGTGCCTGTGACACCGCACTGGGGGGCTCCTGGGACACCCGACAGATGTTTTTC. Its translation is CACDTALGGSWDTRQMFF.

V and J are TRDV2 and TRDJ2; TRDD2 agrees at 8 bases. Germline V CDR1 and CDR2: GEAIGNYY, EKD. V lost 2 bases and J lost 5; bases outside the gene matches: 12. The CDR3 spans 17 residues. The CDR3 DNA is TGTGCCTGTGACATACTTCCTACGGGTGGACATACAGCACAACTCTTCTTT. Its translation: CACDILPTGGHTAQLFF.

The gene calls are TRDV2 and TRDJ3; 13 bases map to TRDD3. The ends lost 1 base at V and 1 base at J; junction bases unmatched: 3. Germline V gene sequence: CDR1 GEAIGNYY, CDR2 EKD. The CDR3 spans 19 residues. The CDR3 sequence: CACDTTGGYASWDTRQMFF. CDR3 in DNA: TGTGCCTGTGACACTACTGGGGGATACGCGTCCTGGGACACCCGACAGATGTTTTTC.

The table lists this clone with a few counts. This sample includes further DNA sequences coding for the same CDR3. The chain recombines TRDV2 with TRDJ3, with TRDD3 matching over 9 bases. V dropped 1 base and J dropped 1; count of bases not matched to a gene: 4. The CDR3 totals 18 residues. Germline assignment: CDR1 GEAIGNYY and CDR2 EKD. Here the CDR3 reads CACDTLGDRSWDTRQMFF. The DNA for the CDR3 is TGTGCCTGTGACACGCTGGGGGATCGGTCCTGGGACACCCGACAGATGTTTTTC.

This clone was seen only a few times. The chain is built from TRDV1 and TRDJ1, with 11 bases matching TRDD3. J gave up 3 bases and V 1 base, and 25 bases lay outside the gene matches. CDR1 and CDR2 from the germline V gene are TSWWSYY and QGS. This CDR3 has 23 amino acids. The DNA for the CDR3 is TGTGCTCTTGGGGAACCCCCTCTCAAGGCTGGGGGATACCCTCGTAGTAACCCCGATAAACTCATCTTT. Protein: CALGEPPLKAGGYPRSNPDKLIF.

The CDR3 sequence: CACDFVLGSDKLIF. CDR3 bases: TGTGCCTGTGACTTCGTACTGGGTTCCGATAAACTCATCTTT. The J gene is TRDJ1, the V gene TRDV2; perhaps TRDD3 as D (6 bases). Per the germline V gene, CDR1 is GEAIGNYY and CDR2 is EKD. This CDR3 has 14 residues. V was cut by 3 bases and J by 3 bases, with 13 bases left in between.

As to this clone: The junction departs from the called germline gene at one end, perhaps through a read error. The same CDR3 can be traced to other DNA sequences in this sample. This chain links TRDV2 with TRDJ1; 11 bases match TRDD3. The CDR3 is 17 amino acids. The germline gives CDR1 GEAIGNYY, CDR2 EKD. CDR3 in amino acids: CACDPLLGDTNTDKLIF. The CDR3 nucleotides are TGCGCCTGTGACCCTCTCCTGGGGGATACCAACACCGATAAACTCATCTTT.

The chain links TRDV2 to TRDJ1; D gene unclear. CDR3 size: 16 residues. Per the germline V gene, CDR1 is GEAIGNYY and CDR2 is EKD. Between the trimmed V and J ends, which lost 0 bases and 3 bases, there was a span of 16 bases. The CDR3 here is CACDTVGVPVADKLIF. CDR3 DNA: TGTGCCTGTGACACCGTTGGTGTCCCCGTCGCCGATAAACTCATCTTT.

This clone is judged large (0.1 to 1%). V is TRDV2 and J is TRDJ3; 12 bases agree with TRDD3. Looked up from germline, CDR1 is GEAIGNYY and CDR2 is EKD. Trimming at V came to 3 bases and at J to 0 bases, leaving 5 bases not matched to a gene. CDR3 length: 19 amino acids. The CDR3 bases are TGTGCCTGTGACCGTTTACTGGGGGATACCTCCTGGGACACCCGACAGATGTTTTTC. It codes for CACDRLLGDTSWDTRQMFF.

This clone was seen a handful of times. Given a much more abundant clone one base away, this may be a read error. The rearrangement joins TRDV2 to TRDJ3, with 12 bases identical to TRDD3. V trimming: 3 bases; J trimming: 2 bases; junction bases outside the gene matches: 7. The CDR3 length is 19 residues. Per germline, CDR1 GEAIGNYY and CDR2 EKD. The CDR3 region has the DNA TGTGCCTGTGACGACGTACTGGGGGATACTGCCTGGGACACCCGACAGATGTTTTTC. This gives the protein CACDDVLGDTAWDTRQMFF.

This clone has only a few counts. TCRdb's protein and the DNA translation differ at residue 7; the protein here comes from the DNA. The chain couples TRAV29/DV5 to TRDJ1; 8 bases map to TRDD3. The V gene end was trimmed by 6 bases and the J gene end by 3 bases; junction bases not matched to a gene: 13. This CDR3 has 15 amino acids. From germline, CDR1 is NSMFDY and CDR2 ISSIKDK. DNA for the CDR3: TGTGCAGATGGACTGGGGGGTAAGCACCCCGATAAACTCATCTTT. Translation: CADGLGGKHPDKLIF. The full variable domain, in which reference TRAV29/DV5 and TRDJ1 provide the parts outside the CDR3, is DQQVKQNSPSLSVQEGRISILNCDYTNSMFDYFLWYKKYPAEGPTFLISISSIKDKNEDGRFTVFLNKSAKHLSLHIVPSQPGDSAVYFCADGLGGKHPDKLIFGKGTRVTVEP.

This clone rates as medium-sized. The V gene is TRDV1, the J gene TRDJ1; maybe TRDD2 (9 bases). The V end lost 7 bases, the J end lost 0 bases, and 39 bases lay between the germline ends. This CDR3 spans 23 amino acids. The germline CDR1 and CDR2 sequences are TSWWSYY and QGS. The CDR3 DNA is TGTGCTCTTGATAAAGGGGGGCCTTCCTACCCATCTGGGGGAAACCCGTACACCGATAAACTCATCTTT. It is translated as CALDKGGPSYPSGGNPYTDKLIF.

This clone was observed a handful of times. The J gene is TRDJ1, the V gene TRDV2; tentative D call: TRDD2 (9 bases). V was cut by 4 bases and J by 1 base, with 30 bases left in between. The CDR3 length is 20 residues. Germline V gives CDR1 GEAIGNYY, CDR2 EKD. CDR3 DNA sequence: TGTGCCTGTGAGGGCCTTCCTACGGAGGTGGGGGATCTCGCCACCGATAAACTCATCTTT. Protein product: CACEGLPTEVGDLATDKLIF.

V gene TRAV29/DV5 combines with J gene TRDJ1; tentative D call: TRDD3 (6 bases). Looked up from germline, CDR1 is NSMFDY and CDR2 is ISSIKDK. This CDR3 spans 12 amino acids. Trimming left V 0 bases short and J 7 bases short, with 10 bases between. The CDR3 region has the DNA TGTGCAGCAAGCGGAATGGGGGGTAAACTCATCTTT. Protein sequence: CAASGMGGKLIF.

A word on this clone: A read error likely explains this, since a far larger clone differs by one base. This chain joins TRDV2 and TRDJ1; D unclear. Between the trimmed V and J ends, which lost 0 bases and 10 bases, there was a span of 29 bases. This CDR3 contains 18 residues. Germline V CDR1 and CDR2: GEAIGNYY, EKD. The CDR3 protein is CACDTLSRVRSQGGILIF. CDR3 nucleotide sequence: TGTGCCTGTGACACCCTCTCCCGTGTGAGGAGCCAAGGCGGCATACTCATCTTT.

Judged by abundance, this clone is medium-sized (0.01 to 0.1%). The gene calls are TRDV2 and TRDJ1; 10 nucleotides agree with TRDD3. The CDR3 is made up of 19 amino acids. V trimming: 0 bases; J trimming: 0 bases; junction bases outside the gene matches: 12. Looked up from germline, CDR1 is GEAIGNYY and CDR2 is EKD. CDR3: CACDTVAGGYDHHTDKLIF. The CDR3, as DNA: TGTGCCTGTGACACCGTCGCCGGGGGATACGACCACCACACCGATAAACTCATCTTT.

This clone appeared a few times. The chain has TRDV1 and TRDJ1; 8 bases line up with TRDD3. This CDR3 contains 16 residues. Germline-derived CDR1 and CDR2 are TSWWSYY and QGS. Losses at the gene ends were 3 bases for V and 4 bases for J; bases not matched to a gene: 10. CDR3 in DNA: TGTGCTCTTGGGGAGGTTCAACTGGGGGTCAGCGATAAACTCATCTTT. Protein product: CALGEVQLGVSDKLIF.

The CDR3 sequence: CACDTAFWGALTAQLFF. The CDR3 nucleotides read TGTGCCTGTGACACGGCGTTCTGGGGCGCTTTGACAGCACAACTCTTCTTT. The chain links TRDV2 to TRDJ2, with D perhaps matching TRDD3 (6 bases). From germline, CDR1 is GEAIGNYY and CDR2 EKD. V was pared by 1 base and J by 0 bases, with 14 bases between. This CDR3 has 17 residues.

The genes are TRDV2 and TRDJ1; 11 nucleotides agree with TRDD3. J was trimmed by 0 bases and V by 1 base; bases with no gene match: 9. The CDR3 extends over 18 amino acids. The V gene's germline CDR1 is GEAIGNYY and CDR2 EKD. CDR3 residues: CACDTLGDTLLYTDKLIF. The CDR3 nucleotides read TGTGCCTGTGACACGCTGGGGGATACCCTTCTGTACACCGATAAACTCATCTTT.